What follows are 5 T cell receptor beta chains derived from one specimen sequenced in a study of cytomegalovirus exposure and HLA in healthy donors (dated by TCRdb to about 2017). Libraries were built with the immunoSEQ multiplex PCR assay. For the multiplex PCR, a mixture combining 60 forward primers for TCR Vbeta segments and 13 reverse primers for TCR Jbeta segments was used. In TCRdb, the immuneACCESS table is reduced to in-frame sequences with V and J assigned. These tables do not hold every clone; where another copy was compared, an unresolved V gene accounts for under half, and the others remain unexplained. The sample data list about 240,000 clones, and about 77% of these were observed just once. The ten largest clones capture under 0.6% of the sample. The specimen sequenced was PBMCs. The receptors shown here come from a boy under 18 in good health and CMV-seronegative.

This clone was recorded once. This chain uses TRBV7-9 with TRBJ1-1; D is undetermined. CDR1 SEHNR and CDR2 FQNEAQ come from the germline V gene (reference sequence). This CDR3 is 15 amino acids long. V was trimmed by 5 bases and J by 1 base, leaving 14 bases between them. In DNA form, the CDR3 reads TGTGCCAGCAGCCCCTCCGGGTCCAGGAACACTGAAGCTTTCTTT. It encodes CASSPSGSRNTEAFF.

Remarks on this clone: Compared with germline, one end of the junction differs, possibly owing to a read error. The chain has TRBV7-9 and TRBJ2-3; the D gene is possibly TRBD2 (7 bases). This CDR3 contains 16 residues. CDR1 and CDR2 (germline): SEHNR, FQNEAQ (reference sequence). CDR3 bases: TGTTCCAGCAGCTTAAACTTGGGGGGGGCTGTAGATACGCAGTATTTT. Translating it yields CSSSLNLGGAVDTQYF.

This clone appeared a single time. V and J are TRBV7-9 and TRBJ1-1; 12 nucleotides align to TRBD1. The CDR3 extends over 16 amino acids. Germline values: CDR1 SEHNR, CDR2 FQNEAQ (reference sequence). Trimming took 5 bases from V and 2 from J; bases not matched to a gene: 6. CDR3 residues: CASSLGTGGINTEAFF. CDR3 DNA: TGTGCCAGCAGCCTGGGGACAGGGGGCATTAACACTGAAGCTTTCTTT.

The rearrangement uses TRBV29-1 and TRBJ2-3; D possibly corresponds to TRBD2 (6 bases). Trimming stripped 6 bases from V and 0 bases from J, with 22 bases between. The CDR3 covers 17 residues. CDR1 SQVTM and CDR2 ANQGSEA come from the germline V gene. The CDR3 protein is CSVARRLATTSTDTQYF. In DNA form, the CDR3 reads TGCAGCGTCGCCCGGAGGCTAGCGACAACTAGCACAGATACGCAGTATTTT.

A word on this clone: This sample also contains other DNA sequences that code for the same CDR3. The CDR3 loop reads CASSSGRSNQPQHF. Written as DNA, the CDR3 is TGTGCCAGCAGTTCCGGGAGGTCCAATCAGCCCCAGCATTTT. V gene TRBV2 combines with J gene TRBJ1-5; D remains ambiguous. CDR1 and CDR2 from the germline V gene are SNHLY and FYNNEI. The V end lost 5 bases, the J end lost 3 bases, and 11 bases lay between the germline ends. The CDR3 consists of 14 residues.